The 23 T cell receptor beta chains presented below share a single source sample, sequenced in a study of blood T cell repertoires in COVID-19. Sequenced by immunoSEQ multiplex PCR; TCRdb stores in-frame clones only, minus some. The sample has roughly 130,000 clones; approximately 80% are singletons. The sample consisted of peripheral blood. These receptors came from a woman aged 55-69 years with acute or convalescent COVID-19.

The V and J genes are TRBV7-9 and TRBJ1-2; D is unresolved. V was pared by 8 bases and J by 4 bases, with 11 bases between. This CDR3 is built from 12 residues. Looked up from germline, CDR1 is SEHNR and CDR2 is FQNEAQ (reference sequence). DNA for the CDR3: TGTGCCAGCGTATCCGGGGTCTATGGCTACACCTTC. Protein product: CASVSGVYGYTF. The full variable domain, rest sourced from reference TRBV7-9 and TRBJ1-2, is DTGVSQNPRHKITKRGQNVTFRCDPISEHNRLYWYRQTLGQGPEFLTYFQNEAQLEKSRLLSDRFSAERPKGSFSTLEIQRTEQGDSAMYLCASVSGVYGYTFGSGTRLTVV.

V and J are TRBV30 and TRBJ1-5; unclear D gene. The germline V and J ends were trimmed by 4 bases and 11 bases, with 27 bases remaining between them. CDR1 GTSNPN and CDR2 SVGIG come from the germline V gene (reference sequence). This CDR3 comprises 16 residues. CDR3 sequence: CAWTPGGRSQGMSQHF. DNA of the CDR3: TGTGCCTGGACCCCGGGAGGGAGGTCCCAAGGGATGTCCCAGCATTTT.

The chain employs TRBV3-1 (or the pseudogene TRBV3-2) and TRBJ2-2, with D hard to call. Trimming took off 7 bases at V and 4 bases at J, with 13 bases between the two ends. Per germline, CDR1 LGHDT and CDR2 YNNKEL (reference sequence). This CDR3 has 14 residues. CDR3 DNA: TGTGCCAGCAACCCCCGTCTAGGCACCGGGGAGCTGTTTTTT. Translation gives CASNPRLGTGELFF.

The genes are TRBV5-4 and TRBJ2-2; 10 bases line up with TRBD1. Trimming removed 4 bases from V and 4 bases from J; junction bases left unmatched: 7. The germline V gene has CDR1 SGHNT and CDR2 YYREEE (reference sequence). This CDR3 is built from 16 residues. The CDR3 is CASSGRQGASTGELFF. The CDR3 DNA reads TGTGCCAGCAGCGGGAGACAGGGGGCGAGCACCGGGGAGCTGTTTTTT.

The V and J genes are TRBV30 and TRBJ1-2; 7 nucleotides match TRBD1. The V segment lost 3 bases and the J segment 8 bases; nucleotides outside the gene matches: 6. The germline CDR1 and CDR2 sequences are GTSNPN and SVGIG (reference sequence). This CDR3 contains 12 residues. CDR3 in amino acids: CAWRSQGSGYTF. CDR3 coding DNA: TGTGCCTGGAGGTCACAGGGGTCGGGCTACACCTTC.

The chain has TRBV2 and TRBJ1-2; D gene uncertain. The CDR3 runs 13 residues. Trimming shortened V by 6 bases and J by 6 bases, and 14 bases separated the two germline ends. Germline V lookup: CDR1 SNHLY, CDR2 FYNNEI. CDR3 nucleotide sequence: TGTGCCAGCAGGGAGTCGGAGGTGGATGGCTACACCTTC. This encodes CASRESEVDGYTF.

This rearrangement joins TRBV24-1 to TRBJ2-1; D unresolved. Deletions cut 2 bases from V and 9 bases from J, with 4 bases between. There are 11 residues in the CDR3. Germline CDR1 is KGHDR and CDR2 is SFDVKD. CDR3 sequence: CATSDSGEQFF. CDR3 bases: TGTGCCACCAGTGATTCCGGTGAGCAGTTCTTC.

This sequence joins TRBV10-3 and TRBJ1-1; a possible D gene is TRBD1 (5 bases). Trimming stripped 2 bases from V and 5 bases from J, with 9 bases between. Looked up from germline, CDR1 is ENHRY and CDR2 is SYGVKD. CDR3 length equals 13 residues. The CDR3 region is CAISERGTTEAFF. DNA of the CDR3: TGTGCCATCAGTGAGAGGGGCACAACTGAAGCTTTCTTT.

The chain uses TRBV28 and TRBJ1-1; the D is unclear. V was pared by 10 bases and J by 10 bases, with 7 bases between. This CDR3 comprises 8 residues. From germline, CDR1 is MDHEN and CDR2 SYDVKM. The CDR3 sequence: CATHGAFF. CDR3 DNA sequence: TGTGCCACCCACGGAGCTTTCTTT.

The sample holds one count of this clone. In nucleotides, the CDR3 is TGTGCCAGCAGCACCCGGACTAGCGGGGTCACAGATACGCAGTATTTT. This gives the protein CASSTRTSGVTDTQYF. The J gene is TRBJ2-3, the V gene TRBV5-4, with TRBD2 identical over 12 bases. This CDR3 is 16 amino acids long. The V gene end was trimmed by 4 bases and the J gene end by 2 bases; junction bases not matched to a gene: 5. Germline loops: CDR1 SGHNT, CDR2 YYREEE (reference sequence).

The J gene is TRBJ1-1, the V gene TRBV11-2; D may be TRBD1 (6 bases). CDR3 length equals 15 residues. V was cut by 4 bases and J by 1 base, with 13 bases left in between. Germline-derived CDR1 and CDR2 are SGHAT and FQNNGV. In nucleotides, the CDR3 is TGTGCCAGCAGCTCCTCAGTAGGGGGGAACACTGAAGCTTTCTTT. This translates into CASSSSVGGNTEAFF.

The V call is TRBV2, the J call TRBJ1-1; the D gene is possibly TRBD1 (6 bases). The V gene lost 7 bases and the J gene lost 2 bases, with 11 bases spanning the gap. CDR1 is SNHLY, CDR2 FYNNEI, per germline. The CDR3 is 13 amino acids. The CDR3 protein is CASNRGHNTEAFF. In DNA, the CDR3 is TGTGCCAGCAACCGGGGACACAACACTGAAGCTTTCTTT.

This rearrangement joins TRBV7-2 to TRBJ2-6; D may be TRBD1 (6 bases). Trimming took 4 bases from V and 12 from J, leaving 13 bases between them. The CDR3 extends over 13 amino acids. Germline loops: CDR1 SGHTA, CDR2 FQGNSA. In DNA form, the CDR3 reads TGTGCCAGCAGCTCTCGACAGGTTAGCGTCCTGACTTTC. This gives the protein CASSSRQVSVLTF.

The chain carries TRBV9 and TRBJ2-6; 8 nucleotides match TRBD1. CDR1 and CDR2 (germline): SGDLS, YYNGEE. Trimming took 1 base from V and 4 from J; bases not matched to a gene: 4. The CDR3 covers 16 residues. CDR3 coding DNA: TGTGCCAGCAGCGTAAGGACAGGGAACGGGGCCAACGTCCTGACTTTC. This sequence encodes CASSVRTGNGANVLTF.

The J gene is TRBJ2-1, the V gene TRBV7-8, with 7 positions matching TRBD2. With 5 bases clipped from V and 10 bases from J, the junction kept 11 bases outside the gene matches. The V gene's germline CDR1 is SGHVS and CDR2 FQNEAQ. This CDR3 comprises 14 residues. Here the CDR3 reads CASSHRGLVAEQFF. The CDR3 bases are TGTGCCAGCAGCCACAGAGGACTAGTCGCAGAGCAGTTCTTC.

The V call is TRBV19, the J call TRBJ2-7; 7 positions agree with TRBD1. The junction had 3 bases not matched to a gene; V was cut back by 3 bases and J by 7 bases. Germline V gene data show CDR1 as LNHDA and CDR2 as SQIVND (reference sequence). This CDR3 is built from 12 residues. The CDR3 bases are TGTGCCAGTAGTATTTCAGGGGGTGAGCAGTACTTC. Its protein is CASSISGGEQYF.

CDR3 sequence: CASISGYTDTQYF. The CDR3 DNA is TGTGCCAGTATATCCGGGTACACAGATACGCAGTATTTT. V usage is TRBV27 and J usage is TRBJ2-3; D gene ambiguous. Trimming removed 9 bases from V and 2 bases from J, with 12 bases in between. CDR1 and CDR2 (germline): MNHEY, SMNVEV (reference sequence). The CDR3 is made up of 13 amino acids.

The chain links TRBV6-2 or TRBV6-3 to TRBJ2-2, with TRBD2 identical over 7 bases. Germline V gene lookup returns CDR1 MNHEY and CDR2 SVGEGT. V dropped 4 bases and J dropped 5; count of bases not matched to a gene: 16. The CDR3 extends over 18 amino acids. In DNA, the CDR3 is TGTGCCAGCAGTTCCCTTAGGCGGCGGGGGATCCCGACCGGGGAGCTGTTTTTT. Its translation is CASSSLRRRGIPTGELFF.

The V gene is TRBV5-1, the J gene TRBJ1-2, with 7 bases lining up with TRBD1. V lost 0 bases to trimming and J lost 2 bases; unmatched junction nucleotides: 7. This CDR3 has 16 residues. Per the germline V gene, CDR1 is SGHRS and CDR2 is YFSETQ. This chain's CDR3 is CASSLAGTDLNYGYTF. The DNA of the CDR3 is TGCGCCAGCAGCTTGGCCGGGACAGACTTGAACTATGGCTACACCTTC.

This chain connects TRBV4-1 to TRBJ2-2; no clear D gene. This CDR3 has 13 amino acids. Looked up from germline, CDR1 is MGHRA and CDR2 is YSYEKL. V was trimmed by 4 bases and J by 1 base, leaving 4 bases between them. Written as DNA, the CDR3 is TGCGCCAGCAGCCGACTGAACACCGGGGAGCTGTTTTTT. Its translation is CASSRLNTGELFF.

The chain couples TRBV5-1 to TRBJ2-1, with 10 bases that match TRBD2. Trimming removed 0 bases from V and 9 bases from J; junction bases left unmatched: 6. Germline CDR1 is SGHRS and CDR2 is YFSETQ. This CDR3 is 15 amino acids long. The CDR3 DNA sequence: TGCGCCAGCAGCTTGGATAGCGGGGGGTATGGTGAGCAGTTCTTC. Amino acids: CASSLDSGGYGEQFF.

The V call is TRBV15, the J call TRBJ2-5; TRBD1 agrees at 7 bases. The germline CDR1 and CDR2 sequences are LNHNV and YYDKDF (reference sequence). Germline trimming cut 1 base from V and 5 bases from J; bases unmatched to any gene: 7. This CDR3 spans 15 amino acids. The CDR3 DNA reads as TGTGCCACCAGCAGAGGGAGGACAGGTTCGGAGACCCAGTACTTC. Its protein is CATSRGRTGSETQYF.

The chain carries TRBV29-1 and TRBJ2-1, with 10 bases lining up with TRBD1. V trimming: 4 bases; J trimming: 12 bases; junction bases outside the gene matches: 6. The CDR3 covers 12 residues. Germline V lookup: CDR1 SQVTM, CDR2 ANQGSEA. CDR3 coding DNA: TGCAGCGTTGGACAGGGGGCGCGAGGGCAGTTCTTC. It is translated as CSVGQGARGQFF.